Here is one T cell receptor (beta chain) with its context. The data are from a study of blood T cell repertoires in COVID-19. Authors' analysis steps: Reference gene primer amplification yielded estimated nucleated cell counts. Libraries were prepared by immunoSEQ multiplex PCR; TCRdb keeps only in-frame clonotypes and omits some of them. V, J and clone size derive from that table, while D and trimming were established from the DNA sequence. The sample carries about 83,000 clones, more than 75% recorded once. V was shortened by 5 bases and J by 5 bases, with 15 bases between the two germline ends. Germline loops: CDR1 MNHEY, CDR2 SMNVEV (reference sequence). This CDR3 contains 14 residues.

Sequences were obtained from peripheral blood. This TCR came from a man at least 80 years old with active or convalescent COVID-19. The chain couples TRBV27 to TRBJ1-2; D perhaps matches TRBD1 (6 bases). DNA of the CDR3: TGTGCCAGCAGTAAAACCGGGACACCGTATGGCTACACCTTC. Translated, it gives CASSKTGTPYGYTF.